This entry features one T cell receptor beta chain sequence. Original processing methods: Estimated nucleated cell counts came from reference gene primer amplification. Some clones are missing from TCRdb's copy, which holds only in-frame ones; the method was immunoSEQ multiplex PCR. V and J calls and clone size come straight from that table; D and trimming were deduced from the DNA. The table lists 90,000 to 120,000 clones, about three quarters of them singletons, with 4.3% in the top ten. These data originate in a study of blood T cell repertoires in COVID-19. Study-wide background: There were acute and convalescent COVID-19 samples, and they came from the United States, Italy and Spain. Sample material is recorded as cDNA or gDNA derived from T cells, B-cell-depleted T cells, or PBMCs.

This CDR3 region has 12 residues. Trimming removed 4 bases at V and 2 bases at J, with 5 bases between. The chain is built from TRBV12-3 or TRBV12-4 and TRBJ1-2, with no clear D. This TCR was sampled from a man between 65 and 80 years old with acute or convalescent COVID-19. Sequencing used peripheral blood. CDR3 nucleotide sequence: TGTGCCAGCAGTTCCAGGAACTATGGCTACACCTTC. Its translation: CASSSRNYGYTF.